This TCR beta chain is drawn from a study of human T cells and chemical hapten exposure (dated by TCRdb to the early 2020s). The study in broad terms: For sensitization, 2% DPC in acetone was applied to a roughly 2 cm by roughly 2 cm area of upper inner arm skin. Throughout the study period of approximately 23 weeks, patients also received therapeutic DPC doses to the scalp every week. Patch testing was done on the upper back using Finn chambers containing 0.01% DPC, and results were scored after 6 days according to International Contact Dermatitis Research Group standards. The mostly female patient cohort included alopecia areata with under or over 50% scalp involvement, alopecia totalis and alopecia universalis. The libraries were sequenced as a pool, and the TCR yield per sample differed mostly because of small variations in library volumes within the pool. The study tracked peripheral blood TCR repertoire changes in vivo during primary and secondary sensitization to the hapten diphenylcyclopropenone (DPC) in alopecia patients. Blood was sampled from patients pre-sensitization (week 0) and at 2, 6 and about 24 weeks after DPC sensitization. Around 30 alopecia patients provided blood for TCR sequencing at one to four time points (pre-sensitization, 2, 6 and 24 weeks). Study-wide conclusions, independent of this receptor: Expanded TCRs formed significantly more large CDR3 similarity clusters than pre-sensitization or healthy control sets, consistent with antigen-driven responses. Because all patients had alopecia, a presumed autoimmune disease, the immune response of the patients might differ from that of healthy individuals. Patch test score was positively correlated with the number of PT1 expanded TCRs, with significance at thresholds 8, 16 and 32 but not at 4. Repeated subsampling changed both the strength of the expansion versus patch-test correlation and the threshold at which the correlation became significant. DPC sensitization did not change how many TCRs were above 1 in 1000 frequency, and no evidence was found of alterations in global repertoire structure.

Preparation of the library involved RACE. Sequencing used a NextSeq 500. During library preparation, unique molecular identifiers were attached to individual cDNA molecules so that TCRs could be counted in a quantitative, reproducible way. Both TCR alpha and TCR beta chains were sequenced from each blood RNA sample. The authors' analysis ran thus. Samples had a median of 95,638 TCRs, with a range from about 23,224 to 750,000. V, J and CDR3 annotation of the TCR reads was carried out using the Decombinator software suite. Every sample was subsampled to the same number of TCRs (28,000) for the PS versus PT1 abundance plots. TCRs were defined as expanded if absent before sensitization and observed at least eight times at the 2-week time point. TCRdb reworked the public reads: Q25 trimming with fastp, MiXCR clone assembly, productive beta chains retained. Merged by CDR3 protein, the rows form single entries marked with the most common genes and DNA. The V and J calls reflect TCRdb's pipeline rather than the authors' work. The sample profile shows around 330,000 distinct CDR3 sequences; around 5.5% of them were found once. The biggest ten clones account for less than 9% of the sample.

This sample's time point label indicates: pre-sensitization, week 0. Explained via the paper, the treatment or condition label denotes: therapeutic diphenylcyclopropenone sensitization with weekly scalp DPC. Blood at each patch-test visit was drawn before the patch test was applied. Patients were eligible if aged 18 to 70, diagnosed with alopecia and judged suitable for DPC therapy, and pregnant patients were excluded. Unfractionated whole blood was collected in Tempus Blood RNA tubes, and total RNA was extracted from that blood. Reading from cysteine to phenylalanine, the CDR3 counts 13 amino acids. The only DNA kept is the CDR3, 39 bases in frame from the first base. CDR1 and CDR2 are drawn from the germline V gene: MNHEY, SVGEGT. V is pared back by 2 bases and J by 7 bases, with 11 bases lying between the germline termini. This clonotype occurred many times. The clone's antigen remains unknown. No much larger clone exists at a distance of one base, and base qualities are not known.

The material was whole blood, obtained in connection with sensitization to the hapten diphenylcyclopropenone (DPC). The receptor's source is a woman in her late teens or twenties with alopecia areata. Some clones in this sample may be carry-over from other donors' samples. The V and J segments used are TRBV6-2 or TRBV6-3 and TRBJ1-1; no D gene can be assigned with confidence. This receptor carries the CDR3 CASSYEPQIEAFF. The DNA sequence is as follows: TGTGCCAGCAGTTACGAACCACAGATTGAAGCTTTCTTT.